These T cell receptor beta chains were read from a single sample in a study of low-dose radiotherapy and immunotherapy resistance in tumors. TCRdb re-called the reads through MiXCR, storing one row per CDR3 protein. The sample has around 57,000 distinct CDR3 sequences; roughly a third are singletons. Sequenced here: PBMCs, sampled after low-dose radiotherapy plus immunotherapy. Receptors originate from a male donor with rectosigmoid adenocarcinoma. CDR3s include the opening cysteine and the closing phenylalanine or tryptophan. D genes are given only for firm matches. Clone size is shown for a subset of rows, as once, few, many or a class of expanded clone.

size	J	V	D	CDR3	DNA
NA	TRBJ2-7	TRBV6-6	TRBD1	CASRGQGLLYEQYF	TGTGCCAGCAGGGGACAGGGGCTACTCTACGAGCAGTACTTC
NA	TRBJ2-1	TRBV11-2	NA	CASSLGGAVQFF	TGTGCCAGCAGCTTAGGTGGGGCCGTGCAGTTCTTC
many	TRBJ2-1	TRBV6-2/TRBV6-3	NA	CASSYLKGSYNEQFF	TGTGCCAGCAGTTACCTTAAGGGGTCCTACAATGAGCAGTTCTTC
many	TRBJ2-7	TRBV7-2	NA	CASSLAGGRYYEQYF	TGTGCCAGCAGCTTAGCTGGGGGACGGTACTACGAGCAGTACTTC
NA	TRBJ1-2	TRBV6-1	NA	CATKDRLNYGYTF	TGTGCCACTAAGGACAGACTAAACTATGGCTACACCTTC
many	TRBJ2-1	TRBV28	NA	CASSLWDSSYNEQFF	TGTGCCAGCAGTTTATGGGACAGCTCCTACAATGAGCAGTTCTTC
many	TRBJ1-2	TRBV9	NA	CASSVDRTGGYTF	TGTGCCAGCAGCGTAGATAGGACTGGTGGCTACACCTTC
NA	TRBJ1-1	TRBV6-6	TRBD1	CASSLGQGSIEAFF	TGTGCCAGCAGTCTTGGACAGGGCAGTATTGAAGCTTTCTTT
NA	TRBJ2-1	TRBV3-1	NA	CASSQALALHNEQFF	TGTGCCAGCAGCCAAGCTCTGGCTCTCCACAATGAGCAGTTCTTC
few	TRBJ2-5	TRBV6-6	NA	CASSYMAAVGETQYF	TGTGCCAGCAGTTACATGGCGGCGGTCGGGGAGACCCAGTACTTC
NA	TRBJ2-5	TRBV9	TRBD2	CASSVGTSVGETQYF	TGTGCCAGCAGCGTAGGGACTAGCGTCGGGGAGACCCAGTACTTC
many	TRBJ2-3	TRBV7-2	TRBD1	CASSLAPGQGGDTQYF	TGTGCCAGCAGCTTAGCCCCAGGACAGGGGGGAGATACGCAGTATTTT
NA	TRBJ2-2	TRBV2	NA	CASNMGLNTGELFFF	NA
many	TRBJ1-5	TRBV6-2/TRBV6-3	NA	CASSQTVDRPQHF	TGTGCCAGCAGTCAGACTGTAGATCGGCCCCAGCATTTT
NA	TRBJ1-2	TRBV11-2	TRBD1	CASSLGGTVTYGYTF	TGTGCCAGCAGCTTAGGCGGGACAGTAACCTATGGCTACACCTTC
many	TRBJ2-7	TRBV5-8	NA	CASSWDTRGTYEQYF	TGTGCCAGCAGTTGGGACACCCGTGGGACCTACGAGCAGTACTTC
NA	TRBJ1-5	TRBV28	NA	CASTWGGGGNQPQHF	TGTGCCAGCACCTGGGGAGGGGGAGGCAATCAGCCCCAGCATTTT
many	TRBJ1-2	TRBV20-1	TRBD1	CSARDTGGWGYTF	TGCAGTGCTAGAGATACAGGGGGCTGGGGCTACACCTTC
NA	TRBJ2-2	TRBV18	TRBD2	CASSPWSSGNTGELFF	TGTGCCAGCTCACCATGGTCTAGCGGGAACACCGGGGAGCTGTTTTTT
few	TRBJ2-1	TRBV7-2	NA	CASSPSGTGGDRGEQFF	TGTGCCAGCAGCCCCAGTGGGACGGGGGGCGATCGGGGTGAGCAGTTCTTC
many	TRBJ2-4	TRBV4-2	TRBD1	CASSQDLWQGDVVAKNIQYF	TGTGCCAGCAGCCAAGATCTCTGGCAGGGGGACGTAGTAGCCAAAAACATTCAGTACTTC
many	TRBJ2-2	TRBV7-8	NA	CASSSQNSLPTGELFF	TGTGCCAGCAGCTCACAGAACTCCTTGCCCACCGGGGAGCTGTTTTTT
many	TRBJ1-2	TRBV29-1	TRBD1	CSVKQGYYGYTF	TGCAGCGTGAAACAGGGGTACTATGGCTACACCTTC
NA	TRBJ1-5	TRBV6-6	TRBD1	CASWGQLPNQPQHF	TGTGCCAGCTGGGGACAGCTACCCAATCAGCCCCAGCATTTT
many	TRBJ1-5	TRBV4-1	TRBD1	CASSQGTAQPQHF	TGCGCCAGCAGCCAGGGGACAGCCCAGCCCCAGCATTTT
many	TRBJ1-5	TRBV20-1	TRBD1	CSARVRDRGNQPQHF	TGCAGTGCTAGAGTCCGGGACAGGGGCAATCAGCCCCAGCATTTT
many	TRBJ2-2	TRBV7-7	TRBD1	CASSLDRVGTGELFF	TGTGCTAGCAGCCTCGACAGGGTGGGAACCGGGGAGCTGTTTTTT
NA	TRBJ2-1	TRBV7-3	TRBD2	CASSLGVARLAGHNEQFF	TGTGCCAGCAGCTTGGGGGTTGCCCGACTAGCGGGGCACAATGAGCAGTTCTTC
many	TRBJ2-5	TRBV5-5	TRBD1	CASSFGTGGQETQYF	TGTGCCAGCAGCTTCGGGACAGGGGGCCAAGAGACCCAGTACTTC
many	TRBJ2-6	TRBV6-2/TRBV6-3	NA	CASSFSRGSGANVLTF	TGTGCCAGCAGTTTCTCACGGGGCTCTGGGGCCAACGTCCTGACTTTC
once	TRBJ2-3	TRBV27	TRBD2	CATRPAGEIRAPTDTQYF	TGTGCCACCAGACCAGCGGGGGAAATACGGGCCCCCACAGATACGCAGTATTTT
many	TRBJ2-7	TRBV20-1	NA	CSASLGYSREQYF	TGCAGTGCTAGCTTGGGGTACTCGAGGGAGCAGTACTTC
many	TRBJ2-1	TRBV7-3	NA	CASSSNQRREFF	TGTGCCAGCAGCTCCAACCAAAGACGGGAGTTCTTC
many	TRBJ2-3	TRBV20-1	TRBD2	CSARGGTSGSTDTQYF	TGCAGTGCTAGAGGGGGGACTAGCGGGAGCACAGATACGCAGTATTTT
many	TRBJ2-1	TRBV28	TRBD2	CASSLRTSGSRNEQFF	TGTGCCAGCAGTTTACGGACTAGCGGGAGTCGCAATGAGCAGTTCTTC
many	TRBJ1-5	TRBV20-1	TRBD1	CSAGQGFNQPQHF	TGCAGTGCAGGACAGGGCTTCAATCAGCCCCAGCATTTT
NA	TRBJ1-5	TRBV9	NA	CASSATIIGQPQHF	TGTGCCAGCAGCGCAACTATAATAGGTCAGCCCCAGCATTTT
few	TRBJ2-7	TRBV27	NA	CASSFGLGRDRFSYEQYF	TGTGCCAGCAGTTTTGGATTAGGCCGAGACCGATTCTCCTACGAGCAGTACTTC
many	TRBJ1-1	TRBV6-2/TRBV6-3	NA	CASSFGGNKNTEAFF	TGTGCCAGCAGCTTCGGGGGGAATAAGAACACTGAAGCTTTCTTT
many	TRBJ1-6	TRBV6-5	NA	CASSYSIVSANSPLHF	TGTGCCAGCAGTTACTCGATTGTCAGCGCCAATTCACCCCTCCACTTT
NA	TRBJ1-6	TRBV7-2	NA	CASSITNRDSPLHF	TGTGCCAGCAGCATAACAAACAGGGATTCACCCCTCCACTTT
NA	TRBJ1-5	TRBV12-3/TRBV12-4	NA	CASSSWGANQPQHF	TGTGCCAGCAGCTCTTGGGGTGCTAATCAGCCCCAGCATTTT
many	TRBJ2-4	TRBV6-2/TRBV6-3	TRBD2	CASSYSMSGVAKNIQYF	TGTGCCAGCAGTTACTCGATGAGCGGGGTAGCCAAAAACATTCAGTACTTC
many	TRBJ1-4	TRBV7-2	TRBD1	CASSSQPTGGTNEKLFF	TGTGCCAGCAGCTCGCAACCCACAGGGGGAACTAATGAAAAACTGTTTTTT
many	TRBJ2-2	TRBV6-2/TRBV6-3	TRBD1	CASRNKGQDTGELFF	TGTGCCAGCAGAAACAAGGGACAGGACACCGGGGAGCTGTTTTTT
many	TRBJ2-5	TRBV29-1	NA	CSVYRVRETQYF	TGCAGCGTTTACAGGGTTCGGGAGACCCAGTACTTC
NA	TRBJ2-4	TRBV6-2/TRBV6-3	NA	CASSLRGSAKNIQYF	TGTGCCAGCAGTTTGAGGGGATCGGCCAAAAACATTCAGTACTTC
NA	TRBJ1-2	TRBV9	NA	CASSATVSGGYTF	TGTGCCAGCAGCGCAACAGTATCGGGTGGCTACACCTTC
many	TRBJ1-2	TRBV28	NA	CASGIANYGYTF	TGTGCCAGCGGAATAGCTAACTATGGCTACACCTTC
NA	TRBJ1-2	TRBV29-1	NA	CSVPGPNYGYTF	TGCAGCGTTCCGGGGCCCAACTATGGCTACACCTTC
many	TRBJ2-7	TRBV28	TRBD2	CASSSHWTSGSYEQYF	TGTGCCAGCAGTTCCCATTGGACTAGCGGGAGTTACGAGCAGTACTTC
NA	TRBJ2-1	TRBV11-2	TRBD1	CASSFTRDRGHEQFF	TGTGCCAGCAGCTTTACCCGGGACAGGGGGCATGAGCAGTTCTTC
many	TRBJ1-3	TRBV29-1	TRBD1	CSTVDRGWSGNTIYF	TGCAGCACGGTGGACAGGGGATGGTCTGGAAACACCATATATTTT